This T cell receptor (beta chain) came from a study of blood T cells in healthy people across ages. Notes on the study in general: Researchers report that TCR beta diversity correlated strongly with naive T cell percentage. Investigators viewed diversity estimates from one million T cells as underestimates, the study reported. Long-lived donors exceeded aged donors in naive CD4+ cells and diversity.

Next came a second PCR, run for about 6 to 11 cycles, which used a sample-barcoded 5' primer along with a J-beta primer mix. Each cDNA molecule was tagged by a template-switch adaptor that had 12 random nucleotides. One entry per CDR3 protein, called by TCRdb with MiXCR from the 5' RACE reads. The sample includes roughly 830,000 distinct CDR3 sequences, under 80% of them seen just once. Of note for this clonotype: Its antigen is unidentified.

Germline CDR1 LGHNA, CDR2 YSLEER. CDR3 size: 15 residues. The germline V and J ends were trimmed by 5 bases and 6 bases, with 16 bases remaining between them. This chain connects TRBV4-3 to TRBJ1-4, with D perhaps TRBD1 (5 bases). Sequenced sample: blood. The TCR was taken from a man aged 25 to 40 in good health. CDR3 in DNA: TGCGCCAGCAGCGCGTTCGGGGGTAAGGATGAAAAACTGTTTTTT. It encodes CASSAFGGKDEKLFF.